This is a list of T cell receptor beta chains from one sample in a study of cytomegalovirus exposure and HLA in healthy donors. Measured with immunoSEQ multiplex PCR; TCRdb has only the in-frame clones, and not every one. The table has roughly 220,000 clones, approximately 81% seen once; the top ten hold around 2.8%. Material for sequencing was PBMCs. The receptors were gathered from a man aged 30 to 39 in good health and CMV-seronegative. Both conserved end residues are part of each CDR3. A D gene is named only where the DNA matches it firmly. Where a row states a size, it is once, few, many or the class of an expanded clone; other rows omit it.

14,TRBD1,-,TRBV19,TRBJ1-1,TGTGCCAGTAGTCTACAGGGGACGGGAACTGAAGCTTTCTTT,CASSLQGTGTEAFF
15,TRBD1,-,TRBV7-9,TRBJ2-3,TGTGCCAGCAGCACCTGGGACAGGGCTCCAGATACGCAGTATTTT,CASSTWDRAPDTQYF
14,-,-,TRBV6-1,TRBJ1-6,TGTGCCAGCTCGATCCCCCTCGGGGGTTCACCCCTCCACTTT,CASSIPLGGSPLHF
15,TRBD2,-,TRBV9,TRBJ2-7,TGTGCCAGCAGCGTAGGGGCGGGAGCATCCTACGAGCAGTACTTC,CASSVGAGASYEQYF
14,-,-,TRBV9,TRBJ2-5,TGTGCCAGCAGCGCGGGACTGTCCCAAGAGACCCAGTACTTC,CASSAGLSQETQYF
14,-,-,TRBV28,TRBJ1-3,TGTGCCACATCCAGGGTTTTCTCTGGAAACACCATATATTTT,CATSRVFSGNTIYF
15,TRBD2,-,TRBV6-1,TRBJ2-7,TGTGCCAGCAGTGGGGGACTAGCGGACCTCTACGAGCAGTACTTC,CASSGGLADLYEQYF
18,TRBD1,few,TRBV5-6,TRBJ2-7,TGTGCCAGCAGCTTGGACGGGACAGGGCATTGGCCCACTTACGAGCAGTACTTC,CASSLDGTGHWPTYEQYF
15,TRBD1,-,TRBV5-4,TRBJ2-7,TGTGCCAGCAGCTTGTCGCGAGGGGGCCCCCACGAGCAGTACTTC,CASSLSRGGPHEQYF
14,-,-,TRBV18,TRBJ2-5,TGTGCCAGCTCACCAACTAGTGCCCAAGAGACCCAGTACTTC,CASSPTSAQETQYF
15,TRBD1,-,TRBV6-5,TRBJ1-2,TGTGCCAGCATTCCGCCCCCCGGGACAGGGGATGGCTACACCTTC,CASIPPPGTGDGYTF
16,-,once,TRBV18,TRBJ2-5,TGTGCCAGCTCACCAACTCCCAAAAGGGGGCAAGAGACCCAGTACTTC,CASSPTPKRGQETQYF
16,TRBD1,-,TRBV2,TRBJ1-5,TGTGCCAGCGTCCTTTACAGGGGGCGCCGGGATCAGCCCCAGCATTTT,CASVLYRGRRDQPQHF
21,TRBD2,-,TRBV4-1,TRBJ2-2,TGCGCCAGCAGCCCCCTCGTGGGCCTAGCGGGGGGAGACGCGAACACCGGGGAGCTGTTTTTT,CASSPLVGLAGGDANTGELFF
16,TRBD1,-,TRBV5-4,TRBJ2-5,TGTGCCAGCAGCTTGGGGGACAGGGGGAGTTTGGAGACCCAGTACTTC,CASSLGDRGSLETQYF
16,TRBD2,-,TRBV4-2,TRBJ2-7,TGTGCCAGCAGCCAAGATACGGGGGGGGCCTCCTACGAGCAGTACTTC,CASSQDTGGASYEQYF
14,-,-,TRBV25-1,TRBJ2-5,TGTGCCAGCAGTGAAATCGGTTCACAAGAGACCCAGTACTTC,CASSEIGSQETQYF
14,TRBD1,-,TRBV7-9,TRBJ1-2,TGTGCCAGCAGAGGACAGGGTGTGGTCTATGGCTACACCTTC,CASRGQGVVYGYTF
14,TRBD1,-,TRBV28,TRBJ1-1,TGTGCCAGCAGCCTCGACAGGGCCTACACTGAAGCTTTCTTT,CASSLDRAYTEAFF
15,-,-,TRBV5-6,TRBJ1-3,TGTGCCAGCAGCTTGGCCGAGGGGGCTGGAAACACCATATATTTT,CASSLAEGAGNTIYF
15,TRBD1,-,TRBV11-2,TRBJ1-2,TGTGCCAGCAGCTTAGGGGCAGGGGGCTACTATGGCTACACCTTC,CASSLGAGGYYGYTF
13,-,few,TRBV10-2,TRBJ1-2,TGCGCCAGCAGTTTCGGACAGTTCGGCGGCTACACCTTC,CASSFGQFGGYTF
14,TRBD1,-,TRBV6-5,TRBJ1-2,TGTGCCAGCAGTTACAGGCAGGGGGCGCCTGGCTACACCTTC,CASSYRQGAPGYTF
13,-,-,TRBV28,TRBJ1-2,TGTGCCAGCAGTTCCTCAGGGTTCTATGGCTACACCTTC,CASSSSGFYGYTF
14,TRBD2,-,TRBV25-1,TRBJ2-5,TGTGCCAGCAGTGAATCCCGGGGGGGAGAGACCCAGTACTTC,CASSESRGGETQYF
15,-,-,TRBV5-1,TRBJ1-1,TGCGCCAGCAGCTTGGATCCCGTTAGACAGGTTGAAGCTTTCTTT,CASSLDPVRQVEAFF
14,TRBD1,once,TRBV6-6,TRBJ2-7,TGTGCCATTACGCCGGACAGGGGGGGATACGAGCAGTACTTC,CAITPDRGGYEQYF
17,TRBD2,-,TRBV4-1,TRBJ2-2,TGCGCCAGCAGCCAAGAAGCAGCGGGGGGGCCCACCGGGGAGCTGTTTTTT,CASSQEAAGGPTGELFF
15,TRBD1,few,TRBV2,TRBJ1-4,TGTGCCAGCAGTGAAGAGGGGACAGATAATGAAAAACTGTTTTTT,CASSEEGTDNEKLFF
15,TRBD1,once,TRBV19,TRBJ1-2,TGTGCCAGTAGTATCCTGGGGACAGGAGGTTTTGGCTACACCTTC,CASSILGTGGFGYTF
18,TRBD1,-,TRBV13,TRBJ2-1,TGTGCCAGCAGCTCTTTCCTCGGGACAGGGGGAGGTTGGGGTGAGCAGTTCTTC,CASSSFLGTGGGWGEQFF
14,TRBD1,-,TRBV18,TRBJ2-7,TGTGCCAGCTCAACAACGACAGGGCTCTACGAGCAGTACTTC,CASSTTTGLYEQYF
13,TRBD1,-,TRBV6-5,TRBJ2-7,TGTGCCAGCAGTTTCGGACAGGGGGGCGAGCAGTACTTC,CASSFGQGGEQYF
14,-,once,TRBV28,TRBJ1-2,TGTGCCAGCAGTTTAGGGTATGGAGAAAATGGCTACACCTTC,CASSLGYGENGYTF
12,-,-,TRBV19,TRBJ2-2,TGTGCCAGTAGCTTCCCCCCAGGAAAGCTGTTTTTT,CASSFPPGKLFF
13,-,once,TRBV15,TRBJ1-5,TGTGCCACCAGCAGAGAGAGGTATCAGCCCCAGCATTTT,CATSRERYQPQHF
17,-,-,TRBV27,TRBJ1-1,TGTGCCAGCAGTTTATCGGGTTTGGCAGGGGCTCTCACTGAAGCTTTCTTT,CASSLSGLAGALTEAFF
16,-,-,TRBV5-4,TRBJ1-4,TGTGCCAGCAGCTCGTCCCCCGGGACAACTAATGAAAAACTGTTTTTT,CASSSSPGTTNEKLFF
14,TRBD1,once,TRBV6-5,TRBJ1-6,TGTGCCAGCAGTCGGACAGGGGTAGGGTCACCCCTCCACTTT,CASSRTGVGSPLHF
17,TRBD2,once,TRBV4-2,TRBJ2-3,TGTGCCAGCAGCCAAGACTTTAGCGGGGGGGCCACAGATACGCAGTATTTT,CASSQDFSGGATDTQYF